This TCR beta chain was sequenced for a study of cytomegalovirus exposure and HLA in healthy donors. Regarding the study as a whole: Several top significant clusters appeared, in a later analysis, to be linked to common viral pathogens.

The trim removed 5 bases at V and 9 bases at J, leaving 8 bases unmatched. CDR3 length: 14 residues. Germline CDR1 reads MNHEY; CDR2 reads SVGAGI. PCR primers comprised 60 Vbeta and 13 Jbeta primers. Repertoires were generated with immunoSEQ multiplex PCR, while TCRdb's copy carries only in-frame clones and drops some. The sample consists of roughly 240,000 clones, about 85% of them appearing once. As concerns this clone: Its specificity is unknown.

The clonotype was recovered from a girl aged 2 to 9 in good health and CMV-seronegative. The chain joins TRBV6-5 to TRBJ2-1; 9 bases agree with TRBD2. Sequencing was carried out using PBMCs. The CDR3 DNA follows: TGTGCCAGCAGTACGCCGGGACTAGCTTTTGAGCAGTTCTTC. This translates into CASSTPGLAFEQFF.